This TCR beta chain was identified in a study of cytomegalovirus exposure and HLA in healthy donors. Whole-study results and caveats: It was fewer than 200 TCR beta chains that were listed as cytomegalovirus-associated. Many donors carried some public TCRs, although rarity characterized most TCR sequences. Reports showed the classifier diagnosing cytomegalovirus status with high specificity and sensitivity.

CDR1 is MNHEY, CDR2 SVGAGI, per germline. V shed 2 bases and J shed 1 base, with 8 bases lying between them. CDR3 size: 14 residues. Clones were read by immunoSEQ multiplex PCR, and TCRdb kept only the in-frame ones, dropping some. Of about 130,000 clones in the sample, about 88% are singletons; the top ten hold approximately 1.3%. As to this clone: Its target is not known.

Sequencing was done on a sample of PBMCs. The clonotype was recovered from a man aged 25 to 40 in good health and CMV-seronegative. The chain links TRBV6-5 to TRBJ1-1, with D unclear. The DNA for the CDR3 is TGTGCCAGCAGTTACGCAACAGAGAACACTGAAGCTTTCTTT. As protein: CASSYATENTEAFF.